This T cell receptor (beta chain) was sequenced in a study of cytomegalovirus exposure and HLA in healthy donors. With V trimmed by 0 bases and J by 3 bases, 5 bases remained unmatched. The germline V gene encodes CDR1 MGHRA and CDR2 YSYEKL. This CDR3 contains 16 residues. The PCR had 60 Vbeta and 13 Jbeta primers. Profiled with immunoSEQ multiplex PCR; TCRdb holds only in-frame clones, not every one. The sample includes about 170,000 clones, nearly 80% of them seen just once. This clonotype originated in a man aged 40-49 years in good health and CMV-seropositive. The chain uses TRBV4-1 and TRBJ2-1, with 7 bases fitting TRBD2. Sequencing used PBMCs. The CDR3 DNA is TGCGCCAGCAGCCAAGATGACCGGACTAGCTACAATGAGCAGTTCTTC. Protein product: CASSQDDRTSYNEQFF.